The next 15 T cell receptor beta chains were all read from a single sample in a study of T-cell memory formation after mild COVID-19. TCRdb analysed the 5' RACE reads with MiXCR anew, one entry per CDR3 protein. The table lists 350,000 to 450,000 distinct CDR3 sequences, 24% of them singletons. Source material: PBMCs or a T cell subset sorted from them (not recorded which). These receptors were collected from an adult woman who had mild COVID-19 (a few samples of this study predate the infection). Cell type and time point are not known.

In the case of this clonotype: The junction shows a germline mismatch at one end, possibly a read error. The chain joins TRBV7-7 to TRBJ2-1; D perhaps matches TRBD2 (5 bases). CDR3 length: 17 residues. Germline V gives CDR1 SSHAT, CDR2 FNYEAQ (reference sequence). The CDR3 spells CASSLGLGVAPRNEQFF. CDR3 in DNA: TGTGCTAGCAGCTTAGGACTGGGAGTAGCACCCCGAAATGAGCAGTTCTTC.

The chain is built from TRBV29-1 and TRBJ1-2; no definite D call. V lost 6 bases to trimming and J lost 4 bases, with 15 bases between them. The germline V gene has CDR1 SQVTM and CDR2 ANQGSEA. This CDR3 has 13 amino acids. CDR3: CSVEDGFGYGYTF. CDR3 bases: TGCAGCGTCGAGGACGGGTTTGGCTATGGCTACACCTTC.

This chain connects TRBV11-2 to TRBJ2-7; the match to TRBD1 covers 12 bases. Looked up from germline, CDR1 is SGHAT and CDR2 is FQNNGV. The V segment lost 3 bases and the J segment 4 bases; nucleotides outside the gene matches: 4. The CDR3 totals 15 residues. The CDR3 loop reads CASSFGTGGGYEQYF. CDR3 nucleotides: TGTGCCAGCAGCTTTGGGACAGGGGGCGGTTACGAGCAGTACTTC. The full variable domain, completed using reference TRBV11-2 and TRBJ2-7, is EAGVAQSPRYKIIEKRQSVAFWCNPISGHATLYWYQQILGQGPKLLIQFQNNGVVDDSQLPKDRFSAERLKGVDSTLKIQPAKLEDSAVYLCASSFGTGGGYEQYFGPGTRLTVT.

The V gene is TRBV12-3 or TRBV12-4, the J gene TRBJ2-1; D uncertain. The V and J ends lost 4 bases and 3 bases respectively, with 7 bases between them. The CDR3 totals 13 residues. CDR3 sequence: CASSSAGYNEQFF. CDR3 DNA: TGTGCCAGCAGTTCGGCAGGCTACAATGAGCAGTTCTTC.

This clonotype was detected only a few times. The CDR3 bases are TGCAGCGTTGAAGATCGTACTAGCGGCGCCTACGAGCAGTACTTC. It encodes CSVEDRTSGAYEQYF. The rearrangement joins TRBV29-1 to TRBJ2-7, with 8 bases matching TRBD2. Germline CDR1 reads SQVTM; CDR2 reads ANQGSEA. This CDR3 region has 15 residues. Unmatched junction bases numbered 6, after V lost 0 bases and J lost 2 bases.

This chain links TRBV3-1 with TRBJ1-6; D gene ambiguous. Germline assignment: CDR1 LGHDT and CDR2 YNNKEL (reference sequence). V lost 3 bases and J 3 bases, leaving 12 bases between the germline ends. The CDR3 has 16 residues. CDR3 protein: CASSHALRDYNSPLHF. CDR3 in DNA: TGTGCCAGCAGCCATGCCCTGCGGGACTATAATTCACCCCTCCACTTT.

This clonotype was seen a few times. J is TRBJ2-5 and V is TRBV7-2; TRBD2 aligns across 10 bases. The germline CDR1 and CDR2 sequences are SGHTA and FQGNSA. Losses at the gene ends were 5 bases for V and 5 bases for J; bases not matched to a gene: 8. The CDR3 length is 15 residues. CDR3 residues: CASSHLAGVGETQYF. CDR3 coding DNA: TGTGCCAGCAGCCATCTAGCGGGGGTGGGGGAGACCCAGTACTTC.

This chain joins TRBV6-2 or TRBV6-3 and TRBJ1-2, with a tentative D call TRBD1 (5 bases). V gave up 0 bases and J gave up 0 bases, with 11 bases separating them. Germline CDR1 MNHEY, CDR2 SVGEGT. This CDR3 has 16 amino acids. CDR3 loop: CASSYSKTGANYGYTF. The CDR3 region has the DNA TGTGCCAGCAGTTACTCAAAAACAGGAGCTAACTATGGCTACACCTTC.

This clonotype was detected only a few times. The chain couples TRBV12-3 or TRBV12-4 to TRBJ1-2; 7 nucleotides match TRBD1. V was clipped by 3 bases and J by 4 bases; unmatched bases: 8. This CDR3 spans 15 amino acids. CDR3 sequence: CASSFGTVGSYGYTF. CDR3 DNA sequence: TGTGCCAGCAGTTTTGGGACAGTGGGATCCTATGGCTACACCTTC.

This chain joins TRBV20-1 and TRBJ2-1, with D perhaps matching TRBD2 (7 bases). Germline CDR1 reads DFQATT; CDR2 reads SNEGSKA (reference sequence). V lost 3 bases, J lost 7 bases, and 16 bases lay in between. This CDR3 region has 14 residues. The chain's CDR3 is CSARGGGPRNEQFF. Written as DNA, the CDR3 is TGCAGTGCTAGGGGAGGGGGTCCCCGAAATGAGCAGTTCTTC.

This clonotype was picked up many times. The rearrangement uses TRBV27 and TRBJ2-1, with 13 bases lining up with TRBD2. The CDR3 consists of 15 residues. The V segment lost 6 bases and the J segment 6 bases; nucleotides outside the gene matches: 5. Looked up from germline, CDR1 is MNHEY and CDR2 is SMNVEV (reference sequence). For the CDR3, the DNA is TGTGCCAGCAGCCCCGGGACTAGCGGGGCCAATGAGCAGTTCTTC. Residues: CASSPGTSGANEQFF.

V usage is TRBV6-5 and J usage is TRBJ2-1; D call uncertain. Trimming pared 6 bases from V and 11 bases from J, leaving 8 bases between. The CDR3 contains 10 residues. CDR1 and CDR2 (germline): MNHEY, SVGAGI. As DNA, the CDR3 is TGTGCCAGCAGAGTCCCAAAGCAGTTCTTC. It codes for CASRVPKQFF.

This chain joins TRBV9 and TRBJ1-1; 10 positions agree with TRBD1. Germline values: CDR1 SGDLS, CDR2 YYNGEE. V lost 0 bases, J lost 0 bases, and 5 bases stayed unmatched. The CDR3 sequence is 17 residues long. Here the CDR3 DNA reads TGTGCCAGCAGCGTAGGCGGACAGGGGGAAATGAACACTGAAGCTTTCTTT. As protein: CASSVGGQGEMNTEAFF.

The J gene is TRBJ2-7, the V gene TRBV7-6; 8 bases match TRBD2. Germline assignment: CDR1 SGHVS and CDR2 FNYEAQ. V gave up 2 bases and J gave up 7 bases; unmatched junction bases: 4. The CDR3 has 13 residues. CDR3 region: CASSLRREGEQYF. The CDR3 coding sequence is TGTGCCAGCAGCTTACGACGGGAGGGTGAGCAGTACTTC.

This clonotype was observed many times. This rearrangement joins TRBV5-5 to TRBJ2-1; 7 bases agree with TRBD2. The V gene end was trimmed by 0 bases and the J gene end by 3 bases; junction bases not matched to a gene: 3. Germline V CDR1 and CDR2: SGHKS, YYEKEE (reference sequence). The CDR3 is 15 residues long. CDR3 coding DNA: TGTGCCAGCAGCTTGGGAAGCGGGATCTACAATGAGCAGTTCTTC. Protein sequence: CASSLGSGIYNEQFF.